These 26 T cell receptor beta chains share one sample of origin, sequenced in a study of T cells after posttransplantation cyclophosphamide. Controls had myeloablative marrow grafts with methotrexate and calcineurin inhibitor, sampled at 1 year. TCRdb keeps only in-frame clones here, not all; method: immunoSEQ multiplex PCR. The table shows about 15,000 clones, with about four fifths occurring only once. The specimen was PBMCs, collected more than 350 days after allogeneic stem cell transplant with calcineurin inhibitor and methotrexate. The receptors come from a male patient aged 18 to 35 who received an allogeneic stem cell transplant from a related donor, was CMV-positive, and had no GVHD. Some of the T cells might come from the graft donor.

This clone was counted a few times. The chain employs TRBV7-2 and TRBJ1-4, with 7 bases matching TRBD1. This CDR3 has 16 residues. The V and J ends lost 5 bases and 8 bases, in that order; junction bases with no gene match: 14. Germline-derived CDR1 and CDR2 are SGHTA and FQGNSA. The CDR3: CASSPRDSEDGEKLFF. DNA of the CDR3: TGTGCCAGCAGCCCCAGGGACAGCGAGGATGGGGAAAAACTGTTTTTT.

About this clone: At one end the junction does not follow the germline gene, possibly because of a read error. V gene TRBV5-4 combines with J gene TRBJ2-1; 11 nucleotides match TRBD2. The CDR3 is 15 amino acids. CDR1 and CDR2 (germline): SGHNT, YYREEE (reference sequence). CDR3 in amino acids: CASSRVAGGYSEQFF. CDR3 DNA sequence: TGTGCCAGCAGCCGAGTAGCGGGAGGGTACAGTGAGCAGTTCTTC. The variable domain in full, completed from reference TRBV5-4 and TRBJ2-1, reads ETGVTQSPTHLIKTRGQQVTLRCSSQSGHNTVSWYQQALGQGPQFIFQYYREEENGRGNFPPRFSGLQFPNYSSELNVNALELDDSALYLCASSRVAGGYSEQFFGPGTRLTVL.

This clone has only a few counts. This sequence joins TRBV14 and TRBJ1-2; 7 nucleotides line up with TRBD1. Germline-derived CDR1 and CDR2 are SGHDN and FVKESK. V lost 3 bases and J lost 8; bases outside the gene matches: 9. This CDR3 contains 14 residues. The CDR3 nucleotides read TGTGCCAGCAGCCAGGGGAGACAGGGTTACGGCTACACCTTC. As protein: CASSQGRQGYGYTF.

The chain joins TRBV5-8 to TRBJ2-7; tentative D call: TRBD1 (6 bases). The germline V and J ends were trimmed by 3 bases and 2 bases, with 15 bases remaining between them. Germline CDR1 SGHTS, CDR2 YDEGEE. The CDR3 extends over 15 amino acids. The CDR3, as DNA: TGTGCCAGCAGCTCGGGGTGGGGGCACACCTACGAGCAGTACTTC. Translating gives CASSSGWGHTYEQYF.

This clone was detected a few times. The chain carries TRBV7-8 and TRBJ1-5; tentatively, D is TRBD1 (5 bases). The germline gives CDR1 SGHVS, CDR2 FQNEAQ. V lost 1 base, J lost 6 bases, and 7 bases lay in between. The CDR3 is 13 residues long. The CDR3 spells CASSLDRPQPQHF. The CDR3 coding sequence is TGTGCCAGCAGCTTAGACAGGCCTCAGCCCCAGCATTTT.

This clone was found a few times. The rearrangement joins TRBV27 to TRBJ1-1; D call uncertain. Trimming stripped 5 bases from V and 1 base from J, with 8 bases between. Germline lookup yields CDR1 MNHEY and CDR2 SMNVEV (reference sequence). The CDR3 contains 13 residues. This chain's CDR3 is CASSLGENTEAFF. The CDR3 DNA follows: TGTGCCAGCAGTCTCGGGGAGAACACTGAAGCTTTCTTT.

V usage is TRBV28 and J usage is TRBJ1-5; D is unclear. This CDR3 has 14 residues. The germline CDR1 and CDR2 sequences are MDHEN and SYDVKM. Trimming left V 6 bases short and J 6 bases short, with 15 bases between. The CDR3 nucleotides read TGTGCCAGCAGGGCCCCGGGTGGTTTTCAGCCCCAGCATTTT. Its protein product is CASRAPGGFQPQHF.

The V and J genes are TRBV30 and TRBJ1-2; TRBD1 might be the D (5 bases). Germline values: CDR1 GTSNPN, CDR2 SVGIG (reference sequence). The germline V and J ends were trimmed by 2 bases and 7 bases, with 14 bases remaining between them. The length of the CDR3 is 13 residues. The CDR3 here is CAWSRDFERGYTF. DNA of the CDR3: TGTGCCTGGAGTCGGGACTTTGAACGTGGCTACACCTTC. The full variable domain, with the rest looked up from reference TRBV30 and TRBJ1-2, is SQTIHQWPATLVQPVGSPLSLECTVEGTSNPNLYWYRQAAGRGLQLLFYSVGIGQISSEVPQNLSASRPQDRQFILSSKKLLLSDSGFYLCAWSRDFERGYTFGSGTRLTVV.

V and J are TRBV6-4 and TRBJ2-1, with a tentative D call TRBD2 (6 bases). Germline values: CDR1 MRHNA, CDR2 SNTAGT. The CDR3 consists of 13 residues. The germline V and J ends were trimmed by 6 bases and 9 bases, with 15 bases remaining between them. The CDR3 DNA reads TGTGCCAGCAGCCGACTAGAGCACAGTGAGCAGTTCTTC. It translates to CASSRLEHSEQFF.

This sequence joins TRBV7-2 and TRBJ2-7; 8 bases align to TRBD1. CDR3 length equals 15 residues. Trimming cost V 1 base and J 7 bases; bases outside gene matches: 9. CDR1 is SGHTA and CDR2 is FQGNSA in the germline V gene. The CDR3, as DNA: TGTGCCAGCAGCTTAGGTGGCAGGGGGCTGGAGGAGCAGTACTTC. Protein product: CASSLGGRGLEEQYF. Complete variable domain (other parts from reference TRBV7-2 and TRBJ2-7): GAGVSQSPSNKVTEKGKDVELRCDPISGHTALYWYRQSLGQGLEFLIYFQGNSAPDKSGLPSDRFSAERTGGSVSTLTIQRTQQEDSAVYLCASSLGGRGLEEQYFGPGTRLTVT.

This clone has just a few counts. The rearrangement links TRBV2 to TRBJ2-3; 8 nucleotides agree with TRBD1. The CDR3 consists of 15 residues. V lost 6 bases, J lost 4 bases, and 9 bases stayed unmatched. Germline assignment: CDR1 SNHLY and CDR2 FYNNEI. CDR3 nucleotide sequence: TGTGCCAGCAGACAGGACAGGGTCGTCGCAGATACGCAGTATTTT. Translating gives CASRQDRVVADTQYF.

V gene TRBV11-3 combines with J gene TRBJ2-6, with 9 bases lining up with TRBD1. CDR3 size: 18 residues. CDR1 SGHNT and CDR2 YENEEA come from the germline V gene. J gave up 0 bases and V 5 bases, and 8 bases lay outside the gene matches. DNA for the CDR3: TGTGCCAGCAGCGGTGGGACAGGGAGATTCTCTGGGGCCAACGTCCTGACTTTC. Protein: CASSGGTGRFSGANVLTF.

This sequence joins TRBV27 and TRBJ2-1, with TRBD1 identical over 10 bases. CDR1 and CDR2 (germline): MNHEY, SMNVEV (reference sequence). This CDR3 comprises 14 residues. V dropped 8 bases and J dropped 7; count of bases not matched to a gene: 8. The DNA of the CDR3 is TGTGCCAGCGGACTACCGGGACAGGGGAATGAGCAGTTCTTC. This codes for CASGLPGQGNEQFF.

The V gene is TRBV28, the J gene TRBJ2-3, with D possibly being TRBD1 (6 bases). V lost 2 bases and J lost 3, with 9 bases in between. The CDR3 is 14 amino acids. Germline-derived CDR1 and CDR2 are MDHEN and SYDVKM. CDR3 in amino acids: CASSLARGTDTQYF. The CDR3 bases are TGTGCCAGCAGTTTAGCGAGGGGGACAGATACGCAGTATTTT.

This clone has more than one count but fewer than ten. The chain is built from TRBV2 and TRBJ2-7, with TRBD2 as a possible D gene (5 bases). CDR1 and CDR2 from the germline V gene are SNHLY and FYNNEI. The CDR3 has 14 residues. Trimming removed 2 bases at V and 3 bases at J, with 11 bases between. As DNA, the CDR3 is TGTGCCAGCAGTGAACGAGCGGAGTTCTACGAGCAGTACTTC. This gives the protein CASSERAEFYEQYF. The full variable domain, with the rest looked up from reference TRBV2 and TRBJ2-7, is EPEVTQTPSHQVTQMGQEVILRCVPISNHLYFYWYRQILGQKVEFLVSFYNNEISEKSEIFDDQFSVERPDGSNFTLKIRSTKLEDSAMYFCASSERAEFYEQYFGPGTRLTVT.

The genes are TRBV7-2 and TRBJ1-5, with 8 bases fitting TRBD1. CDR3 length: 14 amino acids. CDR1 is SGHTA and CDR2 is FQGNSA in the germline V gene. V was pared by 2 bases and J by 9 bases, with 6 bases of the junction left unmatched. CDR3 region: CASSLNRGEGPQHF. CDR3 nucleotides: TGTGCCAGCAGCTTAAACAGGGGGGAGGGGCCCCAGCATTTT.

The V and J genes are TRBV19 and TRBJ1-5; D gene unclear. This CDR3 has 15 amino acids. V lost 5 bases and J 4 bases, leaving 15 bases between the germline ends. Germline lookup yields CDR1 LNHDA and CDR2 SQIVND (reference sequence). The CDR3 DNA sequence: TGTGCCAGTAGTCCACGACGGGAGGCGAATCAGCCCCAGCATTTT. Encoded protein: CASSPRREANQPQHF.

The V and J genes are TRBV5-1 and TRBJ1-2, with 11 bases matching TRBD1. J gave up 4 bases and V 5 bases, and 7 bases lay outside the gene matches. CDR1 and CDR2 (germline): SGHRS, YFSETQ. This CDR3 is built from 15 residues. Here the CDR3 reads CASRDRGQPSYGYTF. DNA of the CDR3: TGCGCCAGCAGGGACAGGGGGCAGCCAAGCTATGGCTACACCTTC.

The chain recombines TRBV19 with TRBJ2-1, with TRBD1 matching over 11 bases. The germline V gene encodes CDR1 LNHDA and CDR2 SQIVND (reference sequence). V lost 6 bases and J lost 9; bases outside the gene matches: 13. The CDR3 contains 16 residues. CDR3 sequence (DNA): TGTGCCAGTAGGCAAGTGGACAGGGGGCTGGGGAGTGAGCAGTTCTTC. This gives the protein CASRQVDRGLGSEQFF.

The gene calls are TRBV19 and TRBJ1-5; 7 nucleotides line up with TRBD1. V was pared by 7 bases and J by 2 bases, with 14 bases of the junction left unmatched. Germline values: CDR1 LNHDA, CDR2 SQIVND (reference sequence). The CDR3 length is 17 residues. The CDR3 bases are TGTGCCAGTACCTCACGCCCTCCAGGGGGAGGCAATCAGCCCCAGCATTTT. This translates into CASTSRPPGGGNQPQHF.

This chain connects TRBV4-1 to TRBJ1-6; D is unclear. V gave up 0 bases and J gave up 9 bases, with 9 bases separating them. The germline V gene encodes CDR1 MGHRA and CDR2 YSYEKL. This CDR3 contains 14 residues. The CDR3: CASSQETDLSPLHF. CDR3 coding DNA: TGCGCCAGCAGCCAAGAAACAGATCTTTCACCCCTCCACTTT.

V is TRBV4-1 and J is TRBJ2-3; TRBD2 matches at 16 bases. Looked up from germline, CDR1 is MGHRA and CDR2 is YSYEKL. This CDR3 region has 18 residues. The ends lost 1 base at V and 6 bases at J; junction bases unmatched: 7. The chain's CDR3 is CASSQAGGGLAGGDTQYF. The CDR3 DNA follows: TGCGCCAGCAGCCAAGCAGGGGGGGGACTAGCGGGAGGGGATACGCAGTATTTT.

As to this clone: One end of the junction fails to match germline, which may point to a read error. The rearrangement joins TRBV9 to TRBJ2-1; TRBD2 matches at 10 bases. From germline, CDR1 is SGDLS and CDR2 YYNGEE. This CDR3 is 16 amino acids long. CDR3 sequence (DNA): TGTGCCAGCAGCGTCATAGAAGCGGGAGGGCGGAGTGAGCAGCTCTTC. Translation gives CASSVIEAGGRSEQLF.

The CDR3 DNA reads as TGTGCCAGCAGCCTCCCGGGACTAGTTCGGAATGAGCAGTTCTTC. As protein: CASSLPGLVRNEQFF. V usage is TRBV25-1 and J usage is TRBJ2-1; TRBD2 matches at 8 bases. The CDR3 loop spans 15 amino acids. The V and J ends lost 6 bases and 7 bases, in that order; junction bases with no gene match: 11. Germline V gives CDR1 MGHDK, CDR2 SYGVNS.

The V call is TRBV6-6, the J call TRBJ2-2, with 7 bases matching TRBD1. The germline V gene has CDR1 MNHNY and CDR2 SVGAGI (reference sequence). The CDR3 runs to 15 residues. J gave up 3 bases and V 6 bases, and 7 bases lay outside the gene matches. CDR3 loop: CASRSTGRDTGELFF. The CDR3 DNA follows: TGTGCCAGCAGGTCGACAGGGCGGGACACCGGGGAGCTGTTTTTT.

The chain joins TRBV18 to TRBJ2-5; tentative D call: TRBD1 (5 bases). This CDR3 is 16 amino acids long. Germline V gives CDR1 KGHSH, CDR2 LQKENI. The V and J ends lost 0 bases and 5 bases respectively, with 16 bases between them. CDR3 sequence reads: CASSPPRTRIWETQYF. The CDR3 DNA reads TGTGCCAGCTCACCACCTCGGACACGGATTTGGGAGACCCAGTACTTC. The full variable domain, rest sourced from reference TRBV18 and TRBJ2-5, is NAGVMQNPRHLVRRRGQEARLRCSPMKGHSHVYWYRQLPEEGLKFMVYLQKENIIDESGMPKERFSAEFPKEGPSILRIQQVVRGDSAAYFCASSPPRTRIWETQYFGPGTRLLVL.